This is a list of T cell receptor beta chains from one sample in a study of blood T cell repertoires in COVID-19. TCRdb's copy holds only in-frame clones and misses some; the assay was immunoSEQ multiplex PCR. This sample has approximately 200,000 clones, with more than 70% found just once. Source material: peripheral blood. The receptors derive from a person between 65 and 79 years old with COVID-19, enrolled during active disease. The CDR3 runs from the conserved cysteine through the conserved F or W. D genes are given only for firm matches. Clone sizes are given selectively: once, few, many, or a class where the clone is expanded.

v_gene: TRBV30
j_gene: TRBJ1-2
abundance: NA
d_gene: NA
CDR3aa: CAWRVAGGYTF
CDR3nt: TGTGCCTGGAGGGTGGCGGGTGGCTACACCTTC

v_gene: TRBV6-2/TRBV6-3
j_gene: TRBJ2-6
abundance: NA
d_gene: NA
CDR3aa: CASSFFKQGSAGANVLTF
CDR3nt: TGTGCCAGCAGCTTTTTTAAACAGGGTTCGGCTGGGGCCAACGTCCTGACTTTC

v_gene: TRBV19
j_gene: TRBJ1-5
abundance: NA
d_gene: TRBD1
CDR3aa: CASIRTGSNQPQHF
CDR3nt: TGTGCCAGTATTAGGACAGGGAGCAATCAGCCCCAGCATTTT

v_gene: TRBV4-3
j_gene: TRBJ1-1
abundance: NA
d_gene: NA
CDR3aa: CASSQDFGGRKTEAFF
CDR3nt: TGCGCCAGCAGCCAAGACTTCGGGGGACGAAAAACTGAAGCTTTCTTT

v_gene: TRBV21-1
j_gene: TRBJ1-5
abundance: NA
d_gene: NA
CDR3aa: CASSKDYRGDSNQPQHF
CDR3nt: TGTGCCAGCAGCAAAGATTACAGGGGGGATAGCAATCAGCCCCAGCATTTT

v_gene: TRBV25-1
j_gene: TRBJ1-6
abundance: NA
d_gene: NA
CDR3aa: CASSGQVLGSPLHF
CDR3nt: TGTGCCAGCAGTGGACAGGTCCTGGGGTCACCCCTCCACTTT

v_gene: TRBV9
j_gene: TRBJ2-7
abundance: NA
d_gene: TRBD1
CDR3aa: CASSLRDRGTYEQYF
CDR3nt: TGTGCCAGCAGCCTCAGGGACAGGGGCACCTACGAGCAGTACTTC

v_gene: TRBV25-1
j_gene: TRBJ1-6
abundance: NA
d_gene: NA
CDR3aa: CASSESPVIPRWNSPLHF
CDR3nt: TGTGCCAGCAGTGAATCCCCGGTGATCCCACGTTGGAATTCACCCCTCCACTTT

v_gene: TRBV5-1
j_gene: TRBJ2-5
abundance: NA
d_gene: NA
CDR3aa: CASSFAGEGETQYF
CDR3nt: TGCGCCAGCAGCTTTGCAGGGGAAGGCGAGACCCAGTACTTC

v_gene: TRBV4-3
j_gene: TRBJ2-2
abundance: NA
d_gene: TRBD1
CDR3aa: CASSQRDRIDTGELFF
CDR3nt: TGCGCCAGCAGCCAGCGGGACAGGATAGACACCGGGGAGCTGTTTTTT

v_gene: TRBV27
j_gene: TRBJ2-3
abundance: NA
d_gene: NA
CDR3aa: CASSFVGDVDTQYF
CDR3nt: TGTGCCAGCAGTTTTGTGGGAGATGTCGATACGCAGTATTTT

v_gene: TRBV5-4
j_gene: TRBJ2-3
abundance: NA
d_gene: NA
CDR3aa: CASSLGGVLNTDTQYF
CDR3nt: TGTGCCAGCAGCTTGGGCGGGGTCCTAAACACAGATACGCAGTATTTT

v_gene: TRBV10-3
j_gene: TRBJ2-5
abundance: few
d_gene: TRBD1
CDR3aa: CAISETGEETQYF
CDR3nt: TGTGCCATCAGTGAAACAGGGGAGGAGACCCAGTACTTC

v_gene: TRBV7-2
j_gene: TRBJ1-6
abundance: NA
d_gene: TRBD1
CDR3aa: CASSYGTGEISALHF
CDR3nt: TGTGCCAGCAGCTACGGGACAGGGGAAATTTCGGCCCTCCACTTT

v_gene: TRBV7-2
j_gene: TRBJ2-5
abundance: NA
d_gene: TRBD2
CDR3aa: CASSTTSGSAQTQYF
CDR3nt: TGTGCCAGCAGCACGACTAGCGGGAGTGCCCAGACCCAGTACTTC

v_gene: TRBV6-4
j_gene: TRBJ1-5
abundance: NA
d_gene: TRBD1
CDR3aa: CAPGGILTGTANQPQHF
CDR3nt: TGTGCCCCAGGGGGAATTCTAACCGGGACAGCTAATCAGCCCCAGCATTTT

v_gene: TRBV7-2
j_gene: TRBJ2-2
abundance: NA
d_gene: NA
CDR3aa: CASSSLLTSGELFF
CDR3nt: TGTGCCAGCAGCTCCCTCCTGACTAGCGGGGAGCTGTTTTTT

v_gene: TRBV18
j_gene: TRBJ2-3
abundance: NA
d_gene: TRBD2
CDR3aa: CASSPVGAGEGLSF
CDR3nt: TGTGCCAGCTCACCAGTCGGAGCGGGAGAGGGCCTAAGTTTT

v_gene: TRBV19
j_gene: TRBJ1-1
abundance: NA
d_gene: NA
CDR3aa: CASSPTRVSTEAFF
CDR3nt: TGTGCCAGTAGTCCGACCAGGGTTAGCACTGAAGCTTTCTTT

v_gene: TRBV3-1/TRBV3-2
j_gene: TRBJ1-1
abundance: NA
d_gene: NA
CDR3aa: CASSQRGESEAFF
CDR3nt: TGTGCCAGCAGCCAAAGGGGTGAGTCTGAAGCTTTCTTT